The subject of this entry is one T cell receptor beta chain. Its matching antigen is unknown. TCRdb's copy holds only in-frame clones and misses some; the assay was immunoSEQ multiplex PCR. This table has about 15,000 clones, approximately 83% appearing once. This sample stems from a study of T cells in narcolepsy. Across the whole study: Healthy controls were enrolled alongside patients with narcolepsy type 1 or type 2.

In germline, CDR1 is SGHAT, CDR2 FQNNGV. The CDR3 is 13 amino acids. Trimming stripped 4 bases from V and 4 bases from J, with 10 bases between. General study findings and limits: Autoreactive HCRT-specific and TRIB2-specific clonotypes were marked in same-patient CSF-versus-blood CD4+ comparisons.

Sequenced: memory (CD45RA-) CD4+ T cells from blood. The clonotype was recovered from a human donor in good health. J is TRBJ1-1 and V is TRBV11-2; D not resolved. The chain's CDR3 is CASSWDWSTEAFF. In DNA, the CDR3 is TGTGCCAGCAGCTGGGATTGGAGCACTGAAGCTTTCTTT.